The clone carrying this T cell receptor (beta chain) was seen many times. Its antigen remains unidentified. The entry originates in a study of molecular identifiers for immune sequencing clone quantification. A CD8+CD4-CCR7+CD45RA+ phenotype served as the sorting definition for naive CD8 T cells. Notes on the study in general: Amid around 900,000 naive cells, spiked Jurkat TCR RNA from one cell was reportedly still detectable. Should identical TCR molecules share a barcode, the sizes of highly expanded clones could be underestimated.

Making the bulk TCR libraries relied on previously described methods and listed TCR primers. One entry per CDR3 protein results from TCRdb running MiXCR on the PCR reads. The repertoire holds about half a million distinct CDR3 sequences, with roughly 23% as singletons. Per germline, CDR1 SQVTM and CDR2 ANQGSEA. Trimming at V came to 2 bases and at J to 4 bases, leaving 4 bases not matched to a gene. The CDR3 has 15 residues. The source is a human donor in good health. Some libraries in this study had Jurkat cell RNA spiked in. Specimen: naive CD8+ T cells from blood, with Jurkat cell RNA spiked in. Documented subset: FACS-sorted CD8+CD4-CCR7+CD45RA+ naive T cells. The V gene is TRBV29-1, the J gene TRBJ2-3; TRBD2 aligns across 12 bases. The CDR3 spells CSVETTSGSSDTQYF. The CDR3 DNA reads as TGCAGCGTTGAAACGACTAGCGGGAGTTCAGATACGCAGTATTTT.